These 17 T cell receptor beta chains were all obtained from the same sample, sequenced in a study of CXCR3-negative and CXCR3-positive naive CD8 T cells. 5' RACE with UMI labels generated the TRB cDNA libraries. TCRdb re-called the 5' RACE reads; one entry per CDR3 protein, DNA not given. This sample's clone table lists over 20,000 distinct CDR3 sequences. Sequences were obtained from naive CXCR3- CD8+ T cells from blood. Subset reported: CD45RO-CCR7+CD27+CD95- naive CD8+ T cells lacking CXCR3 (TNR3-). The source is a human donor in good health. Some clones in this sample may be carry-over from other donors' samples.

The V call is TRBV4-2, the J call TRBJ1-5. Germline V gives CDR1 LGHNA, CDR2 YNFKEQ. The CDR3 covers 16 residues. The CDR3 loop reads CASSQEYNARNQPQHF.

This rearrangement joins TRBV28 to TRBJ2-1; TCRdb lists TRBD1, though no DNA is available to test this call. Germline values: CDR1 MDHEN, CDR2 SYDVKM. The CDR3 has 16 amino acids. CDR3 region: CASSSRTGVAYNEQFF.

The rearrangement links TRBV6-6 to TRBJ2-5. The germline V gene has CDR1 MNHNY and CDR2 SVGAGI (reference sequence). This CDR3 contains 13 residues. The CDR3 spells CASSYVAQETQYF.

This sequence joins TRBV20-1 and TRBJ2-2. CDR3 length: 14 residues. Germline assignment: CDR1 DFQATT and CDR2 SNEGSKA (reference sequence). Here the CDR3 reads CSAREDRDTGELFF.

This chain links TRBV7-9 with TRBJ2-4; with no DNA, the TCRdb D assignment of TRBD1 cannot be verified. This CDR3 is built from 15 residues. Germline loops: CDR1 SEHNR, CDR2 FQNEAQ (reference sequence). The CDR3 sequence is CASSIIPGTGNIQYF.

This chain joins TRBV29-1 and TRBJ2-5. Per the germline V gene, CDR1 is SQVTM and CDR2 is ANQGSEA. The CDR3 length is 14 residues. The CDR3: CSVEGWGKQETQYF.

The chain links TRBV10-2 to TRBJ2-1; TCRdb reports TRBD1, a call that lacks DNA to check it against. This CDR3 is 13 amino acids long. The germline CDR1 and CDR2 sequences are WSHSY and SAAADI. CDR3 sequence reads: CASSESPGQEQFF.

J is TRBJ2-7 and V is TRBV6-1; TCRdb's D call of TRBD1 is untestable without DNA. Germline CDR1 and CDR2: MNHNS and SASEGT. The CDR3 is 14 residues long. This CDR3 reads CASPPPGRLNEQYF.

The chain links TRBV6-2 or TRBV6-3 to TRBJ1-5. The CDR3 contains 15 residues. Germline V gene data show CDR1 as MNHEY and CDR2 as SVGEGT. This CDR3 is CASSAIPWGNQPQHF.

This chain's CDR3 is CASSLLGTGGTEAFF. The chain uses TRBV7-9 and TRBJ1-1; as DNA is missing, the TRBD1 call by TCRdb cannot be tested. The CDR3 sequence is 15 residues long. Germline V gene sequence: CDR1 SEHNR, CDR2 FQNEAQ (reference sequence). The full variable domain, with the rest looked up from reference TRBV7-9 and TRBJ1-1, is DTGVSQNPRHKITKRGQNVTFRCDPISEHNRLYWYRQTLGQGPEFLTYFQNEAQLEKSRLLSDRFSAERPKGSFSTLEIQRTEQGDSAMYLCASSLLGTGGTEAFFGQGTRLTVV.

The rearrangement joins TRBV5-1 to TRBJ2-7; the D call of TRBD1 rests on TCRdb alone, since no DNA is present to check it. The germline gives CDR1 SGHRS, CDR2 YFSETQ. CDR3 length: 13 residues. The CDR3 sequence is CAKIDWGNYEQYF.

The rearrangement uses TRBV7-9 and TRBJ1-5. The CDR3 contains 13 residues. The germline V gene encodes CDR1 SEHNR and CDR2 FQNEAQ (reference sequence). The CDR3 spells CASSLGPSGPQHF.

The rearrangement links TRBV29-1 to TRBJ2-1; without DNA, the TCRdb call of TRBD2 cannot be checked. Germline V gene data show CDR1 as SQVTM and CDR2 as ANQGSEA. This CDR3 contains 14 residues. Here the CDR3 reads CSVEGLAGVWEQFF.

CDR3 amino acids: CASNAQGIGTGELFF. V is TRBV6-5 and J is TRBJ2-2; the TCRdb call, TRBD1, lacks DNA for checking. Germline V gene lookup returns CDR1 MNHEY and CDR2 SVGAGI. This CDR3 region has 15 residues.

The chain carries TRBV7-3 and TRBJ1-1; there is no DNA to check the TCRdb D call of TRBD1. The CDR3 covers 14 residues. The germline CDR1 and CDR2 sequences are SGHTA and FQGTGA. The CDR3: CASSLEQGNTEAFF.

The rearrangement uses TRBV4-2 and TRBJ2-7; TCRdb gives TRBD2 as the D gene, but with no DNA this cannot be confirmed. This CDR3 is 14 amino acids long. Looked up from germline, CDR1 is LGHNA and CDR2 is YNFKEQ. The CDR3 loop reads CASSSSGGGYEQYF.

The chain couples TRBV20-1 to TRBJ1-1. Germline-derived CDR1 and CDR2 are DFQATT and SNEGSKA (reference sequence). CDR3 length equals 15 residues. The CDR3 reads CSARDLEGVNTEAFF.